This T cell receptor (beta chain) was recovered during a study of T cell responses to AZD1222 COVID-19 vaccine. The CDR3 sequence is 17 residues long. V was clipped by 4 bases and J by 4 bases, with 22 bases between them. Germline values: CDR1 SGHAT, CDR2 FQNNGV. Using immunoSEQ multiplex PCR, the repertoire was profiled, and TCRdb retains in-frame clones only, with some absent. In the table there are over 130,000 clones, about 90% of which are singletons. The specimen was peripheral blood, collected 28 days after the second AZD1222 dose. The chain couples TRBV11-2 to TRBJ1-1; D perhaps matches TRBD1 (5 bases). The origin of this receptor is an adult who received the AZD1222 COVID-19 vaccine. The CDR3 loop is CASSSRIDSLKSTEAFF. In DNA form, the CDR3 reads TGTGCCAGCAGCTCCCGAATTGACAGCCTCAAATCCACTGAAGCTTTCTTT.